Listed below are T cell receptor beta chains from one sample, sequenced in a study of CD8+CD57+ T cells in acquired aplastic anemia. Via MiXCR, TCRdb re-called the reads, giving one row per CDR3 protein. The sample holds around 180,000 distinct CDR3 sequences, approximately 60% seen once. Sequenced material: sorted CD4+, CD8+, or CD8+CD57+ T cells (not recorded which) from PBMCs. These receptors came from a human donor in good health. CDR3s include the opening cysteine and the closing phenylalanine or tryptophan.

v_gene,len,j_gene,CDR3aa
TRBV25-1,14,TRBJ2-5,CASSEYTPQETQYF
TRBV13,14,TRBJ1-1,CASSLARVNTEAFF
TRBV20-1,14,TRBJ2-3,CSAPKAGVTDTQYF
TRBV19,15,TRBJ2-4,CASSKGVLGPSIQYF
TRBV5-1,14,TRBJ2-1,CASSSGGGYNEQFF
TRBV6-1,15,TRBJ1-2,CASRGVNRDNYGYTF
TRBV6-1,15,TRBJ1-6,CASSSWVPYNSPLHF
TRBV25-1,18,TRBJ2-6,CASSRRAGEGSGANVLTF
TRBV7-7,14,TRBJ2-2,CASSPQLGFGELFF
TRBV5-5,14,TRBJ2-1,CASSLGLGAGGQFF
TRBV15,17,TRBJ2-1,CATSRDRLAGAPDEQFF
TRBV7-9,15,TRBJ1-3,CASSLAVSSGNTIYF
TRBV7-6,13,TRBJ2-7,CASSPPRGREQYF
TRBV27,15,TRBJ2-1,CASSPRTSGRNEQFF
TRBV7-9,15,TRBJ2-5,CASSSSTSDRETQYF
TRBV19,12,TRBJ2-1,CASSIPAVGQFF
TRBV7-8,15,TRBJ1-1,CASSSRVGTNTEAFF
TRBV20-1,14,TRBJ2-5,CSARDGREGETQYF
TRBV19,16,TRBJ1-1,CASIGLGGAANTEAFF
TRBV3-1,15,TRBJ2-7,CASSHRQRELYEQYF
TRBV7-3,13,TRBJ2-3,CAIRAGGTDTQYF
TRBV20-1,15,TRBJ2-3,CSAMVGGGGSDTQYF
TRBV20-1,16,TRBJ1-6,CSASWSTGGRNSPLHF
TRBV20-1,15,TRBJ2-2,CSARGQRLNTGELFF
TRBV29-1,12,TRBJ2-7,CSTYSGSHEQYF